The 21 T cell receptor beta chains reported below all come from one sample, sequenced in a study of blood T cell repertoires in COVID-19. Assay used: immunoSEQ multiplex PCR; TCRdb lists only in-frame clones, some missing. The sample yields around 260,000 clones, approximately 83% seen once. Sequenced: peripheral blood. Receptors originate from a woman between 45 and 65 years old who had recovered from COVID-19.

The V and J genes are TRBV19 and TRBJ2-5, with 9 bases identical to TRBD1. CDR1 and CDR2 (germline): LNHDA, SQIVND (reference sequence). The trim removed 5 bases at V and 5 bases at J, leaving 6 bases unmatched. The CDR3 has 14 residues. The CDR3 sequence is CASSPWTGVETQYF. CDR3 nucleotides: TGTGCCAGTAGTCCTTGGACAGGGGTGGAGACCCAGTACTTC.

The rearrangement links TRBV5-1 to TRBJ2-2; TRBD1 agrees at 7 bases. The J segment lost 4 bases and the V segment lost 4 bases, leaving 7 bases of the junction unmatched. Germline CDR1 and CDR2: SGHRS and YFSETQ. CDR3 size: 15 residues. For the CDR3, the DNA is TGCGCCAGCAGCCCACCACAGGGGCGCACCGGGGAGCTGTTTTTT. Amino acid sequence: CASSPPQGRTGELFF.

This clone appeared a single time. The V and J genes are TRBV5-5 and TRBJ2-3, with D possibly being TRBD2 (7 bases). V dropped 4 bases and J dropped 6 bases, with 15 bases sitting between them. The CDR3 spans 14 residues. Germline values: CDR1 SGHKS, CDR2 YYEKEE (reference sequence). The CDR3, as DNA: TGTGCCAGCAGCCTACGGGGGGCCGGGGATACGCAGTATTTT. Protein: CASSLRGAGDTQYF.

A single count supports this clone. V is TRBV5-5 and J is TRBJ1-5, with unresolved D. This CDR3 is built from 14 residues. From germline, CDR1 is SGHKS and CDR2 YYEKEE (reference sequence). The V end was cut by 3 bases, the J end by 0 bases, with 7 bases between. The CDR3 DNA reads as TGTGCCAGCAGCTCAGGTCATAGCAATCAGCCCCAGCATTTT. Its protein is CASSSGHSNQPQHF.

This rearrangement joins TRBV28 to TRBJ2-7, with 9 bases that match TRBD1. V dropped 3 bases and J dropped 3; count of bases not matched to a gene: 9. The CDR3 is 16 amino acids. Germline CDR1 reads MDHEN; CDR2 reads SYDVKM. For the CDR3, the DNA is TGTGCCAGCAGTTTGCCCGGGACAGGGATTTACTACGAGCAGTACTTC. Its protein is CASSLPGTGIYYEQYF.

This chain joins TRBV4-2 and TRBJ2-1, with TRBD2 identical over 10 bases. The CDR3 totals 17 residues. The germline gives CDR1 LGHNA, CDR2 YNFKEQ. V dropped 1 base and J dropped 6; count of bases not matched to a gene: 9. The chain's CDR3 is CASSQAGQRGGRNEQFF. In DNA, the CDR3 is TGTGCCAGCAGCCAAGCTGGGCAGCGGGGGGGCCGCAATGAGCAGTTCTTC.

The V call is TRBV7-8, the J call TRBJ2-7, with 14 bases identical to TRBD2. There are 16 residues in the CDR3. V was clipped by 5 bases and J by 4 bases; unmatched bases: 7. CDR1 and CDR2 (germline): SGHVS, FQNEAQ. This CDR3 reads CASSPYRLAGGYEQYF. The CDR3, as DNA: TGTGCCAGCAGCCCCTACCGACTAGCGGGGGGGTACGAGCAGTACTTC. Full variable domain (rest looked up from reference TRBV7-8 and TRBJ2-7): GAGVSQSPRYKVAKRGQDVALRCDPISGHVSLFWYQQALGQGPEFLTYFQNEAQLDKSGLPSDRFFAERPEGSVSTLKIQRTQQEDSAVYLCASSPYRLAGGYEQYFGPGTRLTVT.

The chain combines TRBV30 with TRBJ2-6; no reliable D call. CDR1 GTSNPN and CDR2 SVGIG come from the germline V gene (reference sequence). Trimming stripped 0 bases from V and 0 bases from J, with 6 bases between. This CDR3 contains 15 residues. CDR3 bases: TGTGCCTGGAGTGTACATGACTCTGGGGCCAACGTCCTGACTTTC. Amino acid sequence: CAWSVHDSGANVLTF.

This clone was observed once. The chain links TRBV7-2 to TRBJ2-2; 10 bases line up with TRBD1. The CDR3 sequence is 16 residues long. The V gene's germline CDR1 is SGHTA and CDR2 FQGNSA. J was trimmed by 6 bases and V by 1 base; bases with no gene match: 5. For the CDR3, the DNA is TGTGCCAGCAGCTTAGGGGGACAGGGGATCGCCGGGGAGCTGTTTTTT. Protein: CASSLGGQGIAGELFF.

The chain joins TRBV6-5 to TRBJ1-2; 9 bases match TRBD1. Germline trimming cut 7 bases from V and 7 bases from J; bases unmatched to any gene: 4. Germline CDR1 and CDR2: MNHEY and SVGAGI. CDR3 length: 12 amino acids. CDR3 nucleotides: TGTGCCAGCAACACAGGGGGCTTTGGCTACACCTTC. Its translation: CASNTGGFGYTF.

The chain carries TRBV11-2 and TRBJ2-2, with TRBD2 matching over 8 bases. The CDR3 covers 15 residues. Per the germline V gene, CDR1 is SGHAT and CDR2 is FQNNGV. The trim removed 6 bases at V and 4 bases at J, leaving 7 bases unmatched. The CDR3: CASRPSGGLTGELFF. The CDR3 bases are TGTGCCAGCAGACCCTCGGGGGGGCTCACCGGGGAGCTGTTTTTT.

This chain links TRBV29-1 with TRBJ2-2; D is uncertain. The germline CDR1 and CDR2 sequences are SQVTM and ANQGSEA. V was pared by 7 bases and J by 5 bases, with 8 bases between. CDR3 length equals 11 residues. The CDR3 reads CSGGNTGELFF. The CDR3 DNA reads as TGCAGCGGGGGTAATACCGGGGAGCTGTTTTTT.

V is TRBV4-2 and J is TRBJ2-1; D not resolved. Trimming left V 3 bases short and J 0 bases short, with 9 bases between. CDR3 length equals 15 residues. Germline V CDR1 and CDR2: LGHNA, YNFKEQ. The CDR3 reads CASSQTQSSYNEQFF. The DNA of the CDR3 is TGTGCCAGCAGCCAGACACAAAGCTCCTACAATGAGCAGTTCTTC.

V usage is TRBV27 and J usage is TRBJ2-7; 7 nucleotides agree with TRBD1. CDR1 is MNHEY, CDR2 SMNVEV, per germline (reference sequence). This CDR3 spans 15 amino acids. The ends lost 5 bases at V and 1 base at J; junction bases unmatched: 8. CDR3 coding DNA: TGTGCCAGCAGTCTTAAACCGGGACAGTCCTACGAGCAGTACTTC. Amino acids: CASSLKPGQSYEQYF.

In DNA, the CDR3 is TGTGCCATCAGTTTGTCAGGCTATAATTCACCCCTCCACTTT. This translates into CAISLSGYNSPLHF. The chain links TRBV10-3 to TRBJ1-6, with no clear D. The V and J ends lost 5 bases and 3 bases respectively, with 8 bases between them. Germline lookup yields CDR1 ENHRY and CDR2 SYGVKD. CDR3 length: 14 amino acids.

The chain employs TRBV15 and TRBJ1-2; 9 bases line up with TRBD1. The CDR3 is 15 amino acids. The V and J ends lost 4 bases and 8 bases, in that order; junction bases with no gene match: 11. Per germline, CDR1 LNHNV and CDR2 YYDKDF (reference sequence). DNA of the CDR3: TGTGCCACCAGCACCCTAGAGTACGGACAGGGGGGCTACACCTTC. This codes for CATSTLEYGQGGYTF.

This clone was seen just once. The gene calls are TRBV19 and TRBJ1-3, with a weak D call TRBD1 (6 bases). Germline CDR1 is LNHDA and CDR2 is SQIVND (reference sequence). The CDR3 runs 16 residues. Trimming removed 2 bases at V and 0 bases at J, with 11 bases between. As DNA, the CDR3 is TGTGCCAGTAGTATATGGCGGGGGGCCTCTGGAAACACCATATATTTT. This encodes CASSIWRGASGNTIYF.

V gene TRBV4-3 combines with J gene TRBJ2-1; TRBD2 might be the D (6 bases). This CDR3 is built from 19 residues. Between the trimmed V and J ends, which lost 1 base and 3 bases, there was a span of 22 bases. Looked up from germline, CDR1 is LGHNA and CDR2 is YSLEER. Here the CDR3 reads CASSQGTLSKTRDYNEQFF. In DNA form, the CDR3 reads TGCGCCAGCAGCCAAGGGACACTTTCCAAGACTAGAGACTACAATGAGCAGTTCTTC.

CDR3 region: CASSPASWGTSDNEQFF. The CDR3 nucleotides are TGTGCCAGCAGCCCAGCCTCCTGGGGGACTAGCGACAATGAGCAGTTCTTC. The chain links TRBV7-2 to TRBJ2-1; TRBD2 agrees at 10 bases. CDR3 length: 17 residues. In germline, CDR1 is SGHTA, CDR2 FQGNSA. Trimming took 5 bases from V and 5 from J; bases not matched to a gene: 12. The full variable domain, in which reference TRBV7-2 and TRBJ2-1 provide the parts outside the CDR3, is GAGVSQSPSNKVTEKGKDVELRCDPISGHTALYWYRQSLGQGLEFLIYFQGNSAPDKSGLPSDRFSAERTGGSVSTLTIQRTQQEDSAVYLCASSPASWGTSDNEQFFGPGTRLTVL.

This chain links TRBV27 with TRBJ2-2; 7 bases match TRBD2. Germline CDR1 is MNHEY and CDR2 is SMNVEV (reference sequence). Unmatched junction bases numbered 12, after V lost 7 bases and J lost 7 bases. The CDR3 runs to 15 residues. The CDR3 region has the DNA TGTGCCAGCAATTCCGGGGGGATTGGGATCGGGGAGCTGTTTTTT. It is translated as CASNSGGIGIGELFF.

The rearrangement uses TRBV9 and TRBJ1-2; D gene uncertain. The CDR3 is made up of 15 amino acids. V shed 3 bases and J shed 3 bases, with 15 bases lying between them. Looked up from germline, CDR1 is SGDLS and CDR2 is YYNGEE. CDR3: CASSALGVPHYGYTF. The CDR3 DNA follows: TGTGCCAGCAGCGCCCTCGGGGTTCCCCACTATGGCTACACCTTC.